Presented here are 25 T cell receptor beta chains from one specimen sequenced in a study of CD8 T cells in ankylosing spondylitis. Each CDR3 protein is one row after TCRdb ran MiXCR on the 5' RACE reads. The sample has a few hundred thousand distinct CDR3 sequences; approximately 20% are singletons. Sequenced input: blood, either unsorted or a sorted T cell fraction (not recorded which). The receptors were sampled from a male donor with ankylosing spondylitis or in good health (not recorded which).

This clonotype has just a few counts. The chain employs TRBV9 and TRBJ2-1, with 9 bases identical to TRBD1. This CDR3 spans 15 amino acids. Germline CDR1 is SGDLS and CDR2 is YYNGEE. Trimming cost V 4 bases and J 5 bases; bases outside gene matches: 7. CDR3 DNA: TGTGCCAGCAGCCGATGGGACAGGGATAACAATGAGCAGTTCTTC. As protein: CASSRWDRDNNEQFF.

This clonotype was counted only a few times. V gene TRBV5-1 combines with J gene TRBJ2-3; D perhaps matches TRBD2 (6 bases). Germline V gene data show CDR1 as SGHRS and CDR2 as YFSETQ. Deletions cut 4 bases from V and 0 bases from J, with 18 bases between. The CDR3 spans 17 residues. In DNA, the CDR3 is TGCGCCAGCAGCGCGTCCACCGGGACTTACAGCACAGATACGCAGTATTTT. It codes for CASSASTGTYSTDTQYF.

The chain is built from TRBV29-1 and TRBJ2-2; 8 nucleotides match TRBD1. From germline, CDR1 is SQVTM and CDR2 ANQGSEA. Trimming took 5 bases from V and 3 from J; bases not matched to a gene: 5. The CDR3 is 14 residues long. CDR3 amino acids: CSVSGTGYTGELFF. CDR3 sequence (DNA): TGCAGCGTTTCCGGGACAGGCTACACCGGGGAGCTGTTTTTT.

V is TRBV5-5 and J is TRBJ2-4, with D unresolved. CDR1 and CDR2 from the germline V gene are SGHKS and YYEKEE (reference sequence). This CDR3 region has 15 residues. The V end lost 1 base, the J end lost 2 bases, and 10 bases lay between the germline ends. The DNA of the CDR3 is TGTGCCAGCAGCTTGTTAGAGGTACCCAAAAACATTCAGTACTTC. Protein sequence: CASSLLEVPKNIQYF.

V usage is TRBV7-9 and J usage is TRBJ2-7, with 7 nucleotides matching TRBD1. V was clipped by 5 bases and J by 2 bases; unmatched bases: 3. Germline CDR1 is SEHNR and CDR2 is FQNEAQ (reference sequence). CDR3 size: 13 residues. The chain's CDR3 is CASSTDRTYEQYF. The CDR3, as DNA: TGTGCCAGCAGCACGGACAGGACCTACGAGCAGTACTTC.

This clonotype was seen repeatedly, ten times or more. The chain has TRBV4-2 and TRBJ1-3, with 8 bases aligning to TRBD1. Germline assignment: CDR1 LGHNA and CDR2 YNFKEQ. The ends lost 0 bases at V and 2 bases at J; junction bases unmatched: 6. The CDR3 has 17 residues. The CDR3 protein is CASSQEVQGATGNTIYF. The CDR3 nucleotides are TGTGCCAGCAGCCAAGAGGTTCAGGGGGCAACTGGAAACACCATATATTTT.

This sequence joins TRBV29-1 and TRBJ2-7; 7 nucleotides match TRBD1. The germline V gene encodes CDR1 SQVTM and CDR2 ANQGSEA. The CDR3 extends over 13 amino acids. Trimming cost V 6 bases and J 1 base; bases outside gene matches: 6. CDR3 bases: TGCAGCGTCCTTGACAGGGAATCCTACGAGCAGTACTTC. As protein: CSVLDRESYEQYF.

The CDR3 is CASEGDSNEKLFF. CDR3 nucleotides: TGTGCCAGCGAGGGGGACAGTAATGAAAAACTGTTTTTT. The V gene is TRBV12-3 or TRBV12-4, the J gene TRBJ1-4, with TRBD1 identical over 7 bases. The CDR3 is 13 amino acids. V dropped 8 bases and J dropped 4; count of bases not matched to a gene: 4.

This clonotype came up a few times. The chain is built from TRBV11-2 and TRBJ2-1; D perhaps matches TRBD2 (6 bases). The CDR3 loop spans 15 amino acids. V lost 5 bases, J lost 2 bases, and 13 bases lay in between. Per the germline V gene, CDR1 is SGHAT and CDR2 is FQNNGV. In nucleotides, the CDR3 is TGTGCCAGCAGCCCGGAGGGGACTCCCTACAATGAGCAGTTCTTC. This translates into CASSPEGTPYNEQFF.

There are a few counts of this clonotype. The V and J genes are TRBV12-3 or TRBV12-4 and TRBJ2-3; D perhaps matches TRBD1 (6 bases). Deletions cut 5 bases from V and 5 bases from J, with 17 bases between. This CDR3 is built from 15 residues. CDR3 coding DNA: TGTGCCAGCAGTCCCTCGACAGGAAAAATAGATACGCAGTATTTT. Translation: CASSPSTGKIDTQYF.

The genes are TRBV7-9 and TRBJ2-7; unclear D gene. This CDR3 region has 13 residues. CDR1 is SEHNR and CDR2 is FQNEAQ in the germline V gene (reference sequence). The V end lost 5 bases, the J end lost 0 bases, and 8 bases lay between the germline ends. This CDR3 is CASSISSSYEQYF. CDR3 nucleotides: TGTGCCAGCAGCATCAGTTCCTCCTACGAGCAGTACTTC. Filled out from reference TRBV7-9 and TRBJ2-7, the complete variable domain reads DTGVSQNPRHKITKRGQNVTFRCDPISEHNRLYWYRQTLGQGPEFLTYFQNEAQLEKSRLLSDRFSAERPKGSFSTLEIQRTEQGDSAMYLCASSISSSYEQYFGPGTRLTVT.

The gene calls are TRBV4-1 and TRBJ2-5; weak D call: TRBD1 (6 bases). Germline-derived CDR1 and CDR2 are MGHRA and YSYEKL. Trimming took 4 bases from V and 5 from J, leaving 14 bases between them. This CDR3 is 14 amino acids long. CDR3 DNA: TGCGCCAGCAGCCCACCTACAGGGATGGAGACCCAGTACTTC. Amino acids: CASSPPTGMETQYF.

This clonotype has only a few counts. V and J are TRBV9 and TRBJ2-1; D remains unclear. The CDR3 covers 16 residues. Germline CDR1 is SGDLS and CDR2 is YYNGEE. Trimming took off 0 bases at V and 6 bases at J, with 16 bases between the two ends. CDR3 sequence (DNA): TGTGCCAGCAGCGTAGATAACGGGTGGGGAACCAATGAGCAGTTCTTC. This codes for CASSVDNGWGTNEQFF.

The chain carries TRBV12-3 or TRBV12-4 and TRBJ2-3, with 10 bases matching TRBD1. Trimming took 5 bases from V and 9 from J; bases not matched to a gene: 8. The CDR3 runs 14 residues. CDR3 protein: CASSLGTGARTQYF. In nucleotides, the CDR3 is TGTGCCAGCAGTCTTGGGACAGGGGCTAGGACGCAGTATTTT.

This clonotype was recorded a few times. This rearrangement joins TRBV7-6 to TRBJ1-1; possible D gene TRBD1, 5 bases. Germline assignment: CDR1 SGHVS and CDR2 FNYEAQ. The CDR3 is made up of 15 amino acids. V lost 5 bases to trimming and J lost 0 bases, with 13 bases between them. The CDR3 loop is CASSENDRMNTEAFF. CDR3 coding DNA: TGTGCCAGCAGCGAAAACGACAGAATGAACACTGAAGCTTTCTTT.

The V and J genes are TRBV6-5 and TRBJ2-1; tentative D call: TRBD2 (6 bases). Trimming pared 4 bases from V and 4 bases from J, leaving 8 bases between. CDR1 is MNHEY and CDR2 is SVGAGI in the germline V gene. This CDR3 spans 13 amino acids. The CDR3 DNA follows: TGTGCCAGCAGTTTCCGGGAGTACAATGAGCAGTTCTTC. The encoded protein is CASSFREYNEQFF.

The V and J genes are TRBV4-3 and TRBJ1-5; D ambiguous. CDR3 length: 14 residues. Germline CDR1 LGHNA, CDR2 YSLEER. V was cut by 4 bases and J by 0 bases, with 7 bases left in between. CDR3 coding DNA: TGCGCCAGCAGCCCCGGGATTAGCAATCAGCCCCAGCATTTT. Translating it yields CASSPGISNQPQHF.

The chain recombines TRBV5-1 with TRBJ1-1; D not certain. Germline loops: CDR1 SGHRS, CDR2 YFSETQ. V was cut by 4 bases and J by 0 bases, with 13 bases left in between. The CDR3 length is 15 residues. The CDR3 loop reads CASSKREMMNTEAFF. The DNA for the CDR3 is TGCGCCAGCAGCAAACGGGAGATGATGAACACTGAAGCTTTCTTT.

The rearrangement joins TRBV4-3 to TRBJ2-1, with 11 bases fitting TRBD2. The CDR3 has 14 amino acids. Germline lookup yields CDR1 LGHNA and CDR2 YSLEER. V shed 0 bases, J shed 13 bases, and the junction held 5 bases outside the gene matches. As DNA, the CDR3 is TGCGCCAGCAGCCAAGATACTAGCGGGAGTTTTCAGTTCTTC. Translating gives CASSQDTSGSFQFF.

This clonotype was observed many times. The chain joins TRBV12-3 or TRBV12-4 to TRBJ2-7; D perhaps matches TRBD1 (6 bases). The CDR3 runs 14 residues. Trimming left V 8 bases short and J 1 base short, with 15 bases between. CDR3 protein: CASCLGTTSYEQYF. In DNA form, the CDR3 reads TGTGCCAGCTGTCTAGGGACAACTTCCTACGAGCAGTACTTC.

CDR3 amino acids: CASSTRVRETQYF. DNA of the CDR3: TGTGCCAGCAGCACACGGGTCCGCGAGACCCAGTACTTC. The chain employs TRBV4-2 and TRBJ2-5; D not resolved. CDR1 is LGHNA, CDR2 YNFKEQ, per germline. The CDR3 extends over 13 amino acids. Trimming removed 5 bases from V and 5 bases from J, with 12 bases in between.

This clonotype was seen a few times. The V gene is TRBV6-2 or TRBV6-3, the J gene TRBJ2-7; possibly TRBD1 for D (5 bases). Germline CDR1 MNHEY, CDR2 SVGEGT. The CDR3 covers 14 residues. V was cut by 0 bases and J by 3 bases, with 9 bases left in between. The CDR3 region is CASSYSDTDYEQYF. The DNA for the CDR3 is TGTGCCAGCAGTTACTCGGACACGGACTACGAGCAGTACTTC.

This clonotype was seen at least ten times. V gene TRBV7-9 combines with J gene TRBJ2-1; TRBD2 agrees at 15 bases. The V and J ends lost 3 bases and 15 bases, in that order; junction bases with no gene match: 9. This CDR3 comprises 15 residues. Germline V CDR1 and CDR2: SEHNR, FQNEAQ (reference sequence). CDR3 in DNA: TGTGCCAGCAGCTTTCGGACTAGCGGGAGGGCGGCGCGGTTCTTC. This codes for CASSFRTSGRAARFF.

This clonotype appeared many times. V is TRBV28 and J is TRBJ1-1; TRBD1 is a possible D gene (5 bases). The CDR3 is 14 residues long. The V gene lost 6 bases and the J gene lost 0 bases, with 11 bases spanning the gap. The V gene's germline CDR1 is MDHEN and CDR2 SYDVKM. The CDR3, as DNA: TGTGCCAGCAGCCCTTCAGGGTTGAACACTGAAGCTTTCTTT. Translating it yields CASSPSGLNTEAFF.

This sequence joins TRBV29-1 and TRBJ2-7; no clear D gene. The germline V and J ends were trimmed by 1 base and 3 bases, with 13 bases remaining between them. Germline lookup yields CDR1 SQVTM and CDR2 ANQGSEA. This CDR3 contains 14 residues. The DNA for the CDR3 is TGCAGCGTTGAAGTAGAAATAGGCGGCTACGAGCAGTACTTC. It translates to CSVEVEIGGYEQYF.